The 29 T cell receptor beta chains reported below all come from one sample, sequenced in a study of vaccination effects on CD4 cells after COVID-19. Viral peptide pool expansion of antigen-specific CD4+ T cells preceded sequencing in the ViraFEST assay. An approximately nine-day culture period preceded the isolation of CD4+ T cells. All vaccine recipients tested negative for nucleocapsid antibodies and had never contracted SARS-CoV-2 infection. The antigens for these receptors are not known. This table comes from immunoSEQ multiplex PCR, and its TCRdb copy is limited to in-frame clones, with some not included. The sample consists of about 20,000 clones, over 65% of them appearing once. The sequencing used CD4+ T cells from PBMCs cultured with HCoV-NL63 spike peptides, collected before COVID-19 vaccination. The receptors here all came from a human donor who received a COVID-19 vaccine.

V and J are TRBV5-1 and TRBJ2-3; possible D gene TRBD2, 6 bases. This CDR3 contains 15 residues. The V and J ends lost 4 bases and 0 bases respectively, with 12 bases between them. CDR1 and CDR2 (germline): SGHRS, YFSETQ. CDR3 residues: CASSPGTSSTDTQYF. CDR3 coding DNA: TGCGCCAGCAGCCCCGGGACTTCTAGCACAGATACGCAGTATTTT.

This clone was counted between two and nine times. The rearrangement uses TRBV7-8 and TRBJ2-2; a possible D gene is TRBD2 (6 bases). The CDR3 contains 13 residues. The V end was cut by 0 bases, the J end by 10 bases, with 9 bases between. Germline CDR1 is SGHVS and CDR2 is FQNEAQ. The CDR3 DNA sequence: TGTGCCAGCAGCTTAGCGGGAGGCCAGGAGCTGTTTTTT. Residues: CASSLAGGQELFF. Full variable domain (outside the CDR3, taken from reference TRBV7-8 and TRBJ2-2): GAGVSQSPRYKVAKRGQDVALRCDPISGHVSLFWYQQALGQGPEFLTYFQNEAQLDKSGLPSDRFFAERPEGSVSTLKIQRTQQEDSAVYLCASSLAGGQELFFGEGSRLTVL.

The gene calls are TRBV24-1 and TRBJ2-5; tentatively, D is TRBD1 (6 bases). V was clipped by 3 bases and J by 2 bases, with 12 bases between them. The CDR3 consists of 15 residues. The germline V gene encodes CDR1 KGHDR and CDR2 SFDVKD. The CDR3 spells CATSDPQGLQETQYF. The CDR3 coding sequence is TGTGCCACCAGTGATCCCCAGGGGTTACAAGAGACCCAGTACTTC.

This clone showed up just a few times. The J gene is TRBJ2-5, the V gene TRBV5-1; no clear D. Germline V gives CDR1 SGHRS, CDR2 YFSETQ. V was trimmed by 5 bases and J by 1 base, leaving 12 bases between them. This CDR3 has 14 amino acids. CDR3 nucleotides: TGCGCCAGCAGACCCACGTGGGCCCAAGAGACCCAGTACTTC. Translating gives CASRPTWAQETQYF.

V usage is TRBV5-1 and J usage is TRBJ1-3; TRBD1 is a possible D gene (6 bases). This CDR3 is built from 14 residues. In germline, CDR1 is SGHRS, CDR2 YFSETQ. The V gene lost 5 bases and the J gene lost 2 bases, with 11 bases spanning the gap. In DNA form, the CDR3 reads TGCGCCAGCAGGGACGGGGGCCCTGGAAACACCATATATTTT. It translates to CASRDGGPGNTIYF. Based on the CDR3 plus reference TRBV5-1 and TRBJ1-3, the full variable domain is KAGVTQTPRYLIKTRGQQVTLSCSPISGHRSVSWYQQTPGQGLQFLFEYFSETQRNKGNFPGRFSGRQFSNSRSEMNVSTLELGDSALYLCASRDGGPGNTIYFGEGSWLTVV.

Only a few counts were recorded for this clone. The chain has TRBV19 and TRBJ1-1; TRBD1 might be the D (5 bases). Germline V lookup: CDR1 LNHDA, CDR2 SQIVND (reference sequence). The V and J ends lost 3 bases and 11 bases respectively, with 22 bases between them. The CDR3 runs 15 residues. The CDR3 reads CASSISWGFGEAAFF. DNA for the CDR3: TGTGCCAGTAGTATTTCGTGGGGCTTCGGTGAGGCCGCTTTCTTT.

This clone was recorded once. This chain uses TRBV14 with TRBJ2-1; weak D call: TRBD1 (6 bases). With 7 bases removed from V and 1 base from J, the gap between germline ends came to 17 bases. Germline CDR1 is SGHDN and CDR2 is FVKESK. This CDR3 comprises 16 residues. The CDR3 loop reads CASKPGGRVSYNEQFF. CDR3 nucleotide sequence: TGTGCCAGCAAACCTGGGGGCAGGGTATCCTACAATGAGCAGTTCTTC.

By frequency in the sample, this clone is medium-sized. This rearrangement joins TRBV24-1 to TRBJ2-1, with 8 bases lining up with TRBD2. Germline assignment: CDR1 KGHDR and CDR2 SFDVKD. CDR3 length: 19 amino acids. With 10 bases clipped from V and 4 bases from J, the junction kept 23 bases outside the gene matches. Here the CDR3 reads CATTVGLASVRDGYNEQFF. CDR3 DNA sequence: TGTGCCACGACAGTTGGACTAGCATCGGTCCGGGACGGTTACAATGAGCAGTTCTTC.

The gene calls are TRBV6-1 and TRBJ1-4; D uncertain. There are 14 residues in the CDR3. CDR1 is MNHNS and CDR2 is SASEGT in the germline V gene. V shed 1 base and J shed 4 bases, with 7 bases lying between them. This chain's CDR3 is CASSEGTLNEKLFF. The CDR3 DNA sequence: TGTGCCAGCAGTGAAGGGACCCTTAATGAAAAACTGTTTTTT.

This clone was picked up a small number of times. The CDR3 loop reads CASSQLRDGQAFF. Here the CDR3 DNA reads TGTGCCAGCAGCCAACTCCGGGACGGACAAGCTTTCTTT. The chain recombines TRBV3-1 (or the pseudogene TRBV3-2) with TRBJ1-1, with D maybe TRBD1 (5 bases). The V and J ends lost 2 bases and 9 bases respectively, with 13 bases between them. CDR3 size: 13 residues. Germline V CDR1 and CDR2: LGHDT, YNNKEL (reference sequence).

DNA for the CDR3: TGTGCCAGCAGCTTAGATACAGCGTACTATGGCTACACCTTC. Encoded protein: CASSLDTAYYGYTF. This chain joins TRBV7-2 and TRBJ1-2, with D hard to call. CDR3 length: 14 amino acids. Looked up from germline, CDR1 is SGHTA and CDR2 is FQGNSA. The V and J ends lost 1 base and 3 bases respectively, with 9 bases between them.

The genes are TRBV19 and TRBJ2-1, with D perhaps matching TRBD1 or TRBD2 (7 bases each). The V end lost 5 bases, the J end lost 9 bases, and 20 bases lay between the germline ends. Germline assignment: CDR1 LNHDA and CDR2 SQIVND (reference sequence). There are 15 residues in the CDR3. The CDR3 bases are TGTGCCAGTAGTTTGCCAGGGGGTTCTAGCGGTGAGCAGTTCTTC. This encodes CASSLPGGSSGEQFF. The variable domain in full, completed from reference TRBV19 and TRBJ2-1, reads DGGITQSPKYLFRKEGQNVTLSCEQNLNHDAMYWYRQDPGQGLRLIYYSQIVNDFQKGDIAEGYSVSREKKESFPLTVTSAQKNPTAFYLCASSLPGGSSGEQFFGPGTRLTVL.

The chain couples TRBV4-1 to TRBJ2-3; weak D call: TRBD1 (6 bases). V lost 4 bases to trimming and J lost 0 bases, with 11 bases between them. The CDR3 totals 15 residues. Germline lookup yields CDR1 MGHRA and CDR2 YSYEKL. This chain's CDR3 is CASSPSRGSTDTQYF. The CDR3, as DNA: TGCGCCAGCAGCCCGTCGAGGGGGAGCACAGATACGCAGTATTTT.

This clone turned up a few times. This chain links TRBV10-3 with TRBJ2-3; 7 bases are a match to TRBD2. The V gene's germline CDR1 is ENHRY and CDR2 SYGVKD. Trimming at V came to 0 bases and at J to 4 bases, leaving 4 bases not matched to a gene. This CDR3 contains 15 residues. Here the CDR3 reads CAISESSGNADTQYF. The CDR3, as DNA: TGTGCCATCAGTGAGTCCAGCGGGAATGCAGATACGCAGTATTTT.

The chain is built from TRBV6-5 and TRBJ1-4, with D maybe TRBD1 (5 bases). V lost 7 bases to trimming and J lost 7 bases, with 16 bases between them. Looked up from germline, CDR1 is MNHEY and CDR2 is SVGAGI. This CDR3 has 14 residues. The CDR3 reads CASTTGGNREKLFF. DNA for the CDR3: TGTGCCAGCACAACCGGGGGGAATCGTGAAAAACTGTTTTTT.

The CDR3 region is CASSSGTEAFF. The CDR3 nucleotides read TGTGCCAGCAGCTCAGGGACTGAAGCTTTCTTT. The chain recombines TRBV7-9 with TRBJ1-1; weak D call: TRBD1 (5 bases). This CDR3 is built from 11 residues. Trimming took off 4 bases at V and 5 bases at J, with 5 bases between the two ends. The germline V gene has CDR1 SEHNR and CDR2 FQNEAQ (reference sequence).

CDR3 in DNA: TGTGCCAGCAGCCGGGTCGGGAAGACCTACGAGCAGTACTTC. Translation gives CASSRVGKTYEQYF. The gene calls are TRBV5-4 and TRBJ2-7, with D perhaps TRBD2 (5 bases). V lost 4 bases and J lost 2, with 13 bases in between. This CDR3 has 14 residues. Germline CDR1 and CDR2: SGHNT and YYREEE (reference sequence). Based on the CDR3 plus reference TRBV5-4 and TRBJ2-7, the full variable domain is ETGVTQSPTHLIKTRGQQVTLRCSSQSGHNTVSWYQQALGQGPQFIFQYYREEENGRGNFPPRFSGLQFPNYSSELNVNALELDDSALYLCASSRVGKTYEQYFGPGTRLTVT.

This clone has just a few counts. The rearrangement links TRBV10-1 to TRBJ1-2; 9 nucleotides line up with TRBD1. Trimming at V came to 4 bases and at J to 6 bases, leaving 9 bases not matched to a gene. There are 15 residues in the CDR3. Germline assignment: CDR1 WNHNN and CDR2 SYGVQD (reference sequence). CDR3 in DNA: TGCGCCAGCAGTGGACGGACAGGGGCCTATGATGGCTACACCTTC. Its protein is CASSGRTGAYDGYTF.

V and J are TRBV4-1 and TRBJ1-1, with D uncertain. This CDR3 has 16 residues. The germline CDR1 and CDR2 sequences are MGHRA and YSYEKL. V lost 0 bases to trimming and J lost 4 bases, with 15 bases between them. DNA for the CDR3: TGCGCCAGCAGCCAAGAGTCAGGAAGGCTGAGCACTGAAGCTTTCTTT. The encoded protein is CASSQESGRLSTEAFF.

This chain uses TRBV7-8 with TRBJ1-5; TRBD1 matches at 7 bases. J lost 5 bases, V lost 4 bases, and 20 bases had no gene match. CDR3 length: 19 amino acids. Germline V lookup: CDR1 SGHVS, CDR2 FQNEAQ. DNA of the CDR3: TGTGCCAGCAGCTCCCGACAGGGCGGTGGTATGGGTGGACATCAGCCCCAGCATTTT. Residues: CASSSRQGGGMGGHQPQHF. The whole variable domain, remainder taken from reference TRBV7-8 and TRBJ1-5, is GAGVSQSPRYKVAKRGQDVALRCDPISGHVSLFWYQQALGQGPEFLTYFQNEAQLDKSGLPSDRFFAERPEGSVSTLKIQRTQQEDSAVYLCASSSRQGGGMGGHQPQHFGDGTRLSIL.

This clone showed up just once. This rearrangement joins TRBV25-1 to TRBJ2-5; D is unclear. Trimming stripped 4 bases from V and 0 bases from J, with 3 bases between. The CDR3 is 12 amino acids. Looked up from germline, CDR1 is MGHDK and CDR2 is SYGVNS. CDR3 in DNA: TGTGCCAGCAGTGGCAACCAAGAGACCCAGTACTTC. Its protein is CASSGNQETQYF.

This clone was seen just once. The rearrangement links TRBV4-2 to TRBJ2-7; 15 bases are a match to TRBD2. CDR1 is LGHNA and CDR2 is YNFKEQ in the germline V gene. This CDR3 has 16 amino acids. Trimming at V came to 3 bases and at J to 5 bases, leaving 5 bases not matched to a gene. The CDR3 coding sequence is TGTGCCAGCAGCCAGGGACTAGCGGGGGGTTGGGACGAGCAGTACTTC. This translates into CASSQGLAGGWDEQYF.

The CDR3 DNA reads TGTGCCATCAAAGGGACTACCACTCGCAGCACAGATACGCAGTATTTT. Encoded protein: CAIKGTTTRSTDTQYF. This sequence joins TRBV10-3 and TRBJ2-3; TRBD2 matches 7 bases. This CDR3 has 16 residues. The J segment lost 0 bases and the V segment lost 7 bases, leaving 10 bases of the junction unmatched. Germline V gene sequence: CDR1 ENHRY, CDR2 SYGVKD.

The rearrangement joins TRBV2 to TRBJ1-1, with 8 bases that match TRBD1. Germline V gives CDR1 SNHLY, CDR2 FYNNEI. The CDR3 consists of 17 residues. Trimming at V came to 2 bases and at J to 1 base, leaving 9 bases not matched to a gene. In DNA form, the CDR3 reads TGTGCCAGCAGTGAATCGGGAGGACAGGGCTGGAACACTGAAGCTTTCTTT. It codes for CASSESGGQGWNTEAFF.

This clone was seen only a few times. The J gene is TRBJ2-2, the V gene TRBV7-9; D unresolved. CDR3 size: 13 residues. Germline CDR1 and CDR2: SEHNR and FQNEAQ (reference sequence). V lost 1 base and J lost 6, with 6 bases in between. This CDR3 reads CASSLEAPGELFF. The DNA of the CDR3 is TGTGCCAGCAGCTTAGAAGCTCCCGGGGAGCTGTTTTTT. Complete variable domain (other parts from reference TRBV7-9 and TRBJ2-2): DTGVSQNPRHKITKRGQNVTFRCDPISEHNRLYWYRQTLGQGPEFLTYFQNEAQLEKSRLLSDRFSAERPKGSFSTLEIQRTEQGDSAMYLCASSLEAPGELFFGEGSRLTVL.

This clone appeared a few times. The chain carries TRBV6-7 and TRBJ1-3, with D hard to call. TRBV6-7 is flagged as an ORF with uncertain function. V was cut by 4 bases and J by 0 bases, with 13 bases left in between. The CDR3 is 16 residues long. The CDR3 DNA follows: TGTGCCAGCAGTTTGCCAGGTTGCCGCTCTGGAAACACCATATATTTT. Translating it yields CASSLPGCRSGNTIYF.

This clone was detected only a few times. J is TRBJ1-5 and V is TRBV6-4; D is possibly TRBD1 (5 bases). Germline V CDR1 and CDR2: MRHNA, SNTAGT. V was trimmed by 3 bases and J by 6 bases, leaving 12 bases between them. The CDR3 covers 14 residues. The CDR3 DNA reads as TGTGCCAGCAGTGAGTGGGGCTCGGGTCAGCCCCAGCATTTT. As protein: CASSEWGSGQPQHF.

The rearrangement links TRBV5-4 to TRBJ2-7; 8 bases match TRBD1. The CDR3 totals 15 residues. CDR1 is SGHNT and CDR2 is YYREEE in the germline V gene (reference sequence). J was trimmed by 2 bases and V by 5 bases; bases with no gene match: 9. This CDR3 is CASSSTGAGPYEQYF. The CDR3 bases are TGTGCCAGCAGTTCGACAGGGGCCGGGCCCTACGAGCAGTACTTC.

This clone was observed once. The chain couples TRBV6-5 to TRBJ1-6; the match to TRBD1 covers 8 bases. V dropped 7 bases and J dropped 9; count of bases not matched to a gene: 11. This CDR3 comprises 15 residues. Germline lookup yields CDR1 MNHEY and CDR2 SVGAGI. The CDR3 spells CASKVTGVNGSPLHF. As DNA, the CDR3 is TGTGCCAGCAAGGTGACAGGGGTCAATGGTTCACCCCTCCACTTT.